This is a list of T cell receptor beta chains from one sample in a study of vaccination effects on CD4 cells after COVID-19. Assay used: immunoSEQ multiplex PCR; TCRdb lists only in-frame clones, some missing. This table holds around 83,000 clones, 74% found once. No antigen is known for these receptors. The sample consisted of CD4+ T cells from PBMCs cultured with HCoV-229E spike peptides, taken before COVID-19 vaccination. The receptors were sampled from a human donor who received a COVID-19 vaccine. CDR3s include the opening cysteine and the closing phenylalanine or tryptophan. Each record gives: CDR3 DNA, CDR3 protein, D gene, V gene, J gene, clone size. D genes are given only for firm matches. Only some rows state a clone size, as once, few, many or a class for expanded clones.

CDR3nt: TGTGCTAGTGGTACAAGACAGAATCAGCCCCAGCATTTT
CDR3aa: CASGTRQNQPQHF
d_gene: NA
v_gene: TRBV12-5
j_gene: TRBJ1-5
abundance: once

CDR3nt: TGTGCCACCAGTGCCCCAGGGGGCACTAACGGGGAGCTGTTTTTT
CDR3aa: CATSAPGGTNGELFF
d_gene: TRBD1
v_gene: TRBV24-1
j_gene: TRBJ2-2
abundance: NA

CDR3nt: TGTGCCAGCGTCCGGCAGGGGGGGCACAACAATCAGCCCCAGCATTTT
CDR3aa: CASVRQGGHNNQPQHF
d_gene: NA
v_gene: TRBV21-1
j_gene: TRBJ1-5
abundance: NA

CDR3nt: TGTGCCAGCAGCCAAGCCCTAGCGGGGTACAATGAGCAGTTCTTC
CDR3aa: CASSQALAGYNEQFF
d_gene: TRBD2
v_gene: TRBV4-2
j_gene: TRBJ2-1
abundance: NA

CDR3nt: TGTGCCAGCAGTTTATCCCGACACGTTGATTCACCCCTCCACTTT
CDR3aa: CASSLSRHVDSPLHF
d_gene: NA
v_gene: TRBV27
j_gene: TRBJ1-6
abundance: NA

CDR3nt: TGTGCCAGTAGTGTCTCGAATCTACTAGGCTATGGCTACACCTTC
CDR3aa: CASSVSNLLGYGYTF
d_gene: NA
v_gene: TRBV19
j_gene: TRBJ1-2
abundance: NA

CDR3nt: TGTGCCAGCTCACCGGGACGGGGGGTTGCTCAAGAGACCCAGTACTTC
CDR3aa: CASSPGRGVAQETQYF
d_gene: TRBD2
v_gene: TRBV18
j_gene: TRBJ2-5
abundance: once

CDR3nt: TGTGCCAGCAGTTTTACTGGGGTTCAGGTGCGGGGCTACACCTTC
CDR3aa: CASSFTGVQVRGYTF
d_gene: NA
v_gene: TRBV7-2
j_gene: TRBJ1-2
abundance: NA

CDR3nt: TGCGCCAGCAGCTTGGGGGACGGGACCGGGGAGCTGTTTTTT
CDR3aa: CASSLGDGTGELFF
d_gene: NA
v_gene: TRBV5-1
j_gene: TRBJ2-2
abundance: NA

CDR3nt: TGTGCCAGCAGCCCCTTCTACCTAGGACAGACGAACACCGGGGAGCTGTTTTTT
CDR3aa: CASSPFYLGQTNTGELFF
d_gene: NA
v_gene: TRBV5-6
j_gene: TRBJ2-2
abundance: few

CDR3nt: TGTGCCAGCAGCTTCGAACGACCCCCGGCGCCTAGCTCCTATAATTCACCCCTCCACTTT
CDR3aa: CASSFERPPAPSSYNSPLHF
d_gene: NA
v_gene: TRBV12-1
j_gene: TRBJ1-6
abundance: NA

CDR3nt: TGCGCCAGCAGCCAAGCAGGGAGGGCGGGTGTCGAGCAGTTCTTC
CDR3aa: CASSQAGRAGVEQFF
d_gene: TRBD2
v_gene: TRBV4-1
j_gene: TRBJ2-1
abundance: NA

CDR3nt: TGCGCCAGCAGCCAAGATTACTATGGCTACACCTTC
CDR3aa: CASSQDYYGYTF
d_gene: NA
v_gene: TRBV4-3
j_gene: TRBJ1-2
abundance: NA